This TCR beta chain was retrieved from a study of technical replicates of blood from a few donors. Data came from immunoSEQ multiplex PCR; TCRdb stores just in-frame clones and leaves some out. This sample has about 56,000 clones, with around 93% found just once. The length of the CDR3 is 14 residues. Germline CDR1 and CDR2: SNHLY and FYNNEI. Germline trimming cut 5 bases from V and 4 bases from J; bases unmatched to any gene: 4. This sequence was found in a human donor in good health. Some clones in this sample may be carry-over from other donors' samples. J is TRBJ2-1 and V is TRBV2; 8 positions agree with TRBD2. The sample consisted of PBMCs. CDR3 bases: TGTGCCAGCAGTCCGACTAGCGCGTACAATGAGCAGTTCTTC. The encoded protein is CASSPTSAYNEQFF.